This T cell receptor beta chain was recorded in a study of cytomegalovirus exposure and HLA in healthy donors. Looking at the study overall: An early release of data contained 75 million to 100 million unique TCRs, which came from HLA-typed donors.

The CDR3 sequence is 13 residues long. The germline V gene encodes CDR1 KGHSH and CDR2 LQKENI. V was trimmed by 4 bases and J by 6 bases, leaving 9 bases between them. Study-wide findings and caveats: A link between a missense DCLRE1C variant and TCR beta V- and J-gene trimming emerged from a later analysis. Cytomegalovirus status, reportedly, was diagnosed with high specificity and sensitivity by the classifier. Listed as cytomegalovirus-associated were more than 150 TCR beta chains.

The PCR employed 60 Vbeta primers together with 13 Jbeta primers. The data were produced by immunoSEQ multiplex PCR, yet TCRdb's version contains in-frame clones alone and is incomplete. The sample shows roughly 190,000 clones, more than 70% of them seen only once. Details on this clone: What it binds is unknown.

This sequence was found in a woman aged 40 to 50 in good health and CMV-seronegative. This rearrangement joins TRBV18 to TRBJ2-2, with D possibly matching TRBD1 (5 bases). The source material was PBMCs. CDR3 protein: CASSLQGAGELFF. The CDR3 coding sequence is TGTGCCAGCTCACTTCAGGGTGCCGGGGAGCTGTTTTTT.